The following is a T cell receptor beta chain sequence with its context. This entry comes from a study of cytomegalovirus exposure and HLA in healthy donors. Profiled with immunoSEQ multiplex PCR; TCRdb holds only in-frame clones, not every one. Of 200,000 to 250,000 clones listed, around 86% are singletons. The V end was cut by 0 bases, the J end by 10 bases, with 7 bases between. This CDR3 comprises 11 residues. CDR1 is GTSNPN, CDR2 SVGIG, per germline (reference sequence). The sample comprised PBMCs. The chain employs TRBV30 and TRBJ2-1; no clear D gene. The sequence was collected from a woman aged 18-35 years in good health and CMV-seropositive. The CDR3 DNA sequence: TGTGCCTGGAGTGTACTGTCGGAGCAGTTCTTC. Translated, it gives CAWSVLSEQFF.